This TCR beta chain came from a study of T cells in Graves' hyperthyroidism and ophthalmopathy (dated by TCRdb to between 2019 and 2020). Background for the entire study: Peripheral blood samples were taken at the time of initial diagnosis, prior to any treatment. TCR Vbeta CDR3 sequencing of fewer than 150 peripheral blood samples (43 ophthalmopathy, roughly 72 hyperthyroidism and roughly 17 progressor patients) is reported in the paper. To identify TCR V-J signatures that set the groups apart, the researchers used a discovery cohort of 100 or so patients, made up of around 40 with Graves' ophthalmopathy and about 60 with stable Graves' hyperthyroidism. The 80 to 100 discovery patients were randomly divided into training and test sets at a 7:3 ratio. An independent validation cohort of under 20 hyperthyroidism patients and about 15 patients who later progressed to ophthalmopathy tested prospective prediction of ophthalmopathy. In addition, the study compared T-cell repertoires in thyroid tissue and in blood from roughly 6 Graves' hyperthyroidism patients. After sampling, hyperthyroidism patients received methimazole starting at 30 mg daily, and ophthalmopathy patients received high-dose intravenous methylprednisolone. Broader findings and caveats from the paper: No statistical method was used to fix the sample size in advance, and group allocation was not hidden from the investigators. Most expanded thyroid clonotypes (frequency above 0.001) were also detected in blood, suggesting blood repertoires may reflect thyroid immune responses. In validation, progression to ophthalmopathy was predicted by the model with nearly 71% sensitivity and 72% to 80% specificity, a median of roughly 6.4 months before onset. Ophthalmopathy was separated from stable hyperthyroidism by a 13 V-J signature model, with just over 85% sensitivity and 81% to 82% specificity obtained in cross-validation and 80%/75% obtained in testing.

Graves' hyperthyroidism was defined as stable when no progression to ophthalmopathy occurred over 18 months of follow-up. Hyperthyroidism patients were newly diagnosed, with disease duration under 2 months, and aged 18 to 65 years. Exclusion was applied to patients with uncontrolled infections, other autoimmune diseases, pregnancy or lactation. Diagnoses were established on the basis of clinical symptoms, serum thyroxine and TRAb, thyroid ultrasound, and orbital computed tomography. Ficoll-Paque density gradient centrifugation was used to isolate PBMCs from approximately 10 ml of fresh peripheral blood. Trizol reagent was used to extract total RNA, and RNA quality was then checked on an Agilent 2100 Bioanalyzer. This clonotype turned up a few times. The target of this receptor is not known. No much larger clonotype is one base removed from it; base qualities were not supplied. TCR beta CDR3 regions were amplified from RNA transcripts. The TCR CDR3 was subjected to a first round of RT-PCR using the HTBI primer set and the Qiagen OneStep RT-PCR kit. A second multiplex PCR round built the libraries, followed by size selection and purification. Sequencing of the libraries was done on an Illumina HiSeq2000 using paired-end 100 bp reads. The authors' analysis ran thus. Raw data were processed with SOAPnuke, discarding reads with adapters, uncalled bases, mean Phred below 15, or no exact constant-primer or identifier match. High-quality paired reads were merged using COPE v1.2.5, and each unique nucleotide sequence was defined as a clonotype. MiTCR v1.1 was used to align clonotypes to the IMGT TRBV, TRBD and TRBJ reference segments. Only V-J combinations with frequency above 0.0001, covering 98% to 99.2% of repertoires, were analysed. A TCS score was defined as the ratio of F50 (clonal expansion) to E x V (chaos), with BLOSUM62-based TCRdist applied between CDR3 peptides within each V-J. Welch's t-statistics and random forest reduced 500 to 650 V-J features to roughly 13, which were used in a naive Bayes classifier (R e1071). Clones were called with MiXCR by TCRdb after fastp trimmed the public reads at Q25, and only in-frame beta chains were retained. Rows are unified per CDR3 protein, each entry keeping the most common DNA and genes. TCRdb's processing, not the authors', yielded these V and J calls. The sample yields fewer than 700,000 distinct CDR3 sequences; roughly 17% were counted once. The biggest ten clones account for 3% to 4.5% of the sample.

The germline V gene (reference sequence) supplies CDR1 MNHEY and CDR2 SMNVEV. At the junction V is shortened by 4 bases and J by 5 bases, with 11 bases in between. Spanning cysteine to phenylalanine, the CDR3 consists of 13 amino acids. Only the CDR3 portion is preserved as DNA: 39 bases, with reading frame beginning at the first base. Sequencing was carried out using blood. This TCR derives from a woman in her twenties or thirties with Graves' hyperthyroidism. This chain is built from TRBV27 and TRBJ1-2; the D gene remains uncertain. CDR3 protein: CASSWSGGYGYTF. The bases read TGTGCCAGCAGTTGGAGTGGAGGGTATGGCTACACCTTC.